This is a list of T cell receptor beta chains from one sample in a study of technical replicates of blood from a handful of donors. Produced via immunoSEQ multiplex PCR; TCRdb's table is partial and in-frame only. The table records about 82,000 clones, 96% of them present only once. Source material: T cells isolated from PBMCs. The receptors were sampled from a human donor in good health. The CDR3 runs from the conserved cysteine through the conserved F or W. The D gene is left open where the match is weak. Part of the rows lack a size; the others show once, few, many or a class for expanded clones.

j_gene | v_gene | abundance | d_gene | CDR3nt | CDR3aa
TRBJ1-5 | TRBV6-5 | NA | NA | TGTGCCAGCAGTTACGACAGCGGGGTTGATCAGCCCCAGCATTTT | CASSYDSGVDQPQHF
TRBJ1-1 | TRBV7-9 | once | NA | TGTGCCAGCAGCTTAACAGGGCGCATTGAAGCTTTCTTT | CASSLTGRIEAFF
TRBJ2-7 | TRBV19 | NA | TRBD1 | TGTGCCAGTAGTCCCTGGGGACAGGGTCTCTCCTACGAGCAGTACTTC | CASSPWGQGLSYEQYF
TRBJ2-1 | TRBV15 | once | NA | TGTGCCACCAGCAGAAGCCTGGAGGGGAGTGATGAGCAGTTCTTC | CATSRSLEGSDEQFF
TRBJ1-1 | TRBV11-3 | NA | TRBD1 | TGTGCCAGCAGCCCGGACAGGGAGAACACTGAAGCTTTCTTT | CASSPDRENTEAFF
TRBJ2-7 | TRBV5-4 | NA | NA | TGTGCCAGCAGCTTTACCAGCGATCCCTCCTACGAGCAGTACTTC | CASSFTSDPSYEQYF
TRBJ2-7 | TRBV11-2 | once | NA | TGTGCCAGCAGCTTAACAGAATCCAAACCCTACGAGCAGTACTTC | CASSLTESKPYEQYF
TRBJ2-1 | TRBV9 | once | NA | TGTGCCAGCAGCGTAGAACTAGCCAGAAGTGAGCAGTTCTTC | CASSVELARSEQFF
TRBJ2-2 | TRBV5-8 | NA | NA | TGTGCCAGCAGCTTGGCTGGGGCCGGTGGGGAGCTGTTTTTT | CASSLAGAGGELFF
TRBJ2-5 | TRBV6-6 | NA | TRBD1 | TGTGCCAGCAGTGACCCGGGACAGGGCCTCGAGACCCAGTACTTC | CASSDPGQGLETQYF
TRBJ2-6 | TRBV9 | NA | TRBD1 | TGTGCCAGCAGCGTGACAGGGGTGGGCTCTGGGGCCAACGTCCTGACTTTC | CASSVTGVGSGANVLTF
TRBJ1-1 | TRBV29-1 | NA | NA | TGCAGCGTTGTTAGCTGGAACACTGAAGCTTTCTTT | CSVVSWNTEAFF
TRBJ2-1 | TRBV6-5 | NA | TRBD1 | TGTGCCAGCAGCACCGGGACAGGGATTGAGCAGTTCTTC | CASSTGTGIEQFF
TRBJ2-7 | TRBV4-1 | NA | NA | TGCGCCAGCAGCCAAGTACTTGGGCCCGACGAGCAGTACTTC | CASSQVLGPDEQYF
TRBJ1-5 | TRBV9 | NA | TRBD1 | TGTGCCAGCAGCGTAACAGGGGGGCCCCAGCATTTT | CASSVTGGPQHF
TRBJ1-1 | TRBV2 | NA | NA | TGTGCCAGCGAGGCTAACACTGAAGCTTTCTTT | CASEANTEAFF
TRBJ2-7 | TRBV27 | NA | TRBD1 | TGTGCCAGCAGTTGGGGGACAGCCTACGAGCAGTACTTC | CASSWGTAYEQYF
TRBJ2-5 | TRBV5-6 | NA | NA | TGTGCCAGCAGCTTTCGGGGTGGTGAGACCCAGTACTTC | CASSFRGGETQYF
TRBJ1-5 | TRBV5-4 | NA | NA | TGTGCCAGCAGCTTGGATAGGGGAGGTGGTCAGCCCCAGCATTTT | CASSLDRGGGQPQHF
TRBJ1-1 | TRBV30 | NA | NA | TGTGCCTGGAGTGCCGCTGGGGCGAGGATGAACACTGAAGCTTTCTTT | CAWSAAGARMNTEAFF
TRBJ2-3 | TRBV6-5 | NA | NA | TGTGCCAGCAGTCAAACCCCTTTAGGCACAGATACGCAGTATTTT | CASSQTPLGTDTQYF
TRBJ2-7 | TRBV11-2 | once | TRBD2 | TGTGCCAGCAGCTTAGGGACTAGCGGAACCTACGAGCAGTACTTC | CASSLGTSGTYEQYF
TRBJ2-7 | TRBV4-1 | NA | TRBD2 | TGCGCCAGCAGCTCAGCGGGAGAATACGAGCAGTACTTC | CASSSAGEYEQYF
TRBJ2-1 | TRBV6-4 | NA | TRBD2 | TGTGCCAGCAGTGACTCTAGCGGGTCCTACAATGAGCAGTTCTTC | CASSDSSGSYNEQFF
TRBJ1-1 | TRBV29-1 | NA | NA | TGCAGCGTTGCAGGGGCCTTGGAAGCTTTCTTT | CSVAGALEAFF
TRBJ1-1 | TRBV29-1 | once | TRBD1 | TGCAGCGTCGAAACCGGGACAGGGAGCCCTGAAGCTTTCTTT | CSVETGTGSPEAFF
TRBJ1-4 | TRBV30 | NA | NA | TGTGCCTGGAGTGTACTAGGGATTGCAACTAATGAAAAACTGTTTTTT | CAWSVLGIATNEKLFF
TRBJ2-1 | TRBV11-3 | NA | TRBD2 | TGTGCCAGCAGCGTTAGCGGGACTTACAATGAGCAGTTCTTC | CASSVSGTYNEQFF
TRBJ2-7 | TRBV6-1 | NA | NA | TGTGCCAGCAGTGAGGGCGAAAGCTCCTACGAGCAGTACTTC | CASSEGESSYEQYF
TRBJ2-7 | TRBV2 | few | NA | TGTGCCAGCAGGGACACCTTAGAAGAGCAGTACTTC | CASRDTLEEQYF
TRBJ2-5 | TRBV6-6 | NA | NA | TGTGCCAGCAGAACGACCAGGGAAGAGACCCAGTACTTC | CASRTTREETQYF
TRBJ2-2 | TRBV4-1 | NA | NA | TGCGCCAGCAGCCAAGCTATTGGACTGAACACCGGGGAGCTGTTTTTT | CASSQAIGLNTGELFF
TRBJ2-7 | TRBV28 | NA | NA | TGTGCCAGCAGTTTCCCAGGGCGGTCCTACGAGCAGTACTTC | CASSFPGRSYEQYF
TRBJ2-7 | TRBV6-5 | NA | TRBD2 | TGTGCCAGCAGGACAGGACTAGCGGGAAACGAGCAGTACTTC | CASRTGLAGNEQYF
TRBJ2-7 | TRBV5-1 | once | NA | TGCGCCAGCAGCTTAACGCAGGGCCCCTACGAGCAGTACTTC | CASSLTQGPYEQYF
TRBJ2-1 | TRBV28 | NA | TRBD2 | TGTGCCAGCAGTTTTCGACTAGCGGGAGGGCTTGAGCAGTTCTTC | CASSFRLAGGLEQFF
TRBJ2-7 | TRBV7-6 | NA | TRBD2 | TGTGCCAGCAGCTTAGGTACGGGACTACTCTCCTACGAGCAGTACTTC | CASSLGTGLLSYEQYF
TRBJ1-5 | TRBV9 | NA | NA | TGTGCCAGCAGCGTAGGGGTTACAGGCAATCAGCCCCAGCATTTT | CASSVGVTGNQPQHF
TRBJ2-2 | TRBV7-6 | NA | TRBD1 | TGTGCCAGCAGCTTAATGACAGGGGCTACCGGGGAGCTGTTTTTT | CASSLMTGATGELFF
TRBJ1-2 | TRBV29-1 | NA | NA | TGCAGCGTTGAGACGGGGAGCCCGGGCGGCTACACCTTC | CSVETGSPGGYTF
TRBJ2-3 | TRBV19 | NA | NA | TGTGCCAGTAGTATATCACCCAGGGGCAACACAGATACGCAGTATTTT | CASSISPRGNTDTQYF
TRBJ2-7 | TRBV7-9 | few | NA | TGTGCCAGCAGCTTATGGGGGGATATGACAGCCTACCGCGACTACGAGCAGTACTTC | CASSLWGDMTAYRDYEQYF
TRBJ2-7 | TRBV5-4 | NA | TRBD1 | TGTGCCAGCAGTTATGGACAGGGGTTGAACGAGCAGTACTTC | CASSYGQGLNEQYF
TRBJ2-3 | TRBV4-3 | NA | TRBD2 | TGCGCCAGCAGCCAGCAGGGGACTAGCGGGATTACAGATACGCAGTATTTT | CASSQQGTSGITDTQYF
TRBJ1-1 | TRBV4-2 | NA | NA | TGTGCCAGCAGCCATATCGTCCAGTCTGAAGCTTTCTTT | CASSHIVQSEAFF
TRBJ1-2 | TRBV4-2 | NA | NA | TGTGCCAGCAGCCAAGAGGGGCAATGGGCTAACTATGGCTACACCTTC | CASSQEGQWANYGYTF
TRBJ2-1 | TRBV4-3 | NA | TRBD2 | TGCGCCAGCAGCCAGGGCCTAGCGGATACCTACAATGAGCAGTTCTTC | CASSQGLADTYNEQFF
TRBJ2-3 | TRBV10-3 | once | TRBD2 | TGTGCCATCAGGAGCGGGAACGAAGATACGCAGTATTTT | CAIRSGNEDTQYF
TRBJ2-3 | TRBV27 | NA | NA | TGTGCCAGCAAGGGGGAGATCACAGATACGCAGTATTTT | CASKGEITDTQYF
TRBJ2-3 | TRBV6-5 | NA | NA | TGTGCCAGCAGTATACTAGCAGTCACAGATACGCAGTATTTT | CASSILAVTDTQYF
TRBJ1-1 | TRBV2 | NA | TRBD1 | TGTGCCACCAACTCACCGGGACAGGGGCTGGGCACTGAAGCTTTCTTT | CATNSPGQGLGTEAFF
TRBJ2-3 | TRBV7-2 | once | TRBD2 | TGTGCCAGCAGTAGCGGGATCAGCACAGATACGCAGTATTTT | CASSSGISTDTQYF
TRBJ2-2 | TRBV7-3 | NA | NA | TGTGCCATCGGACTAACTACCGGGGAGCTGTTTTTT | CAIGLTTGELFF
TRBJ2-7 | TRBV27 | NA | NA | TGTGCCAGCAGTTCCGCCGGACAGACTTACTACGAGCAGTACTTC | CASSSAGQTYYEQYF
TRBJ2-1 | TRBV5-6 | NA | TRBD2 | TGTGCCAGCAGCCTCCTAGCGGGAGGGCTAAATTACAATGAGCAGTTCTTC | CASSLLAGGLNYNEQFF
TRBJ2-1 | TRBV6-6 | NA | NA | TGTGCCAGCAGTTATTCCTCGACAGGTACGGTTGAGCAGTTCTTC | CASSYSSTGTVEQFF
TRBJ1-1 | TRBV27 | once | NA | TGTGCCAGCAGTTTTGCCGGGAACACTGAAGCTTTCTTT | CASSFAGNTEAFF